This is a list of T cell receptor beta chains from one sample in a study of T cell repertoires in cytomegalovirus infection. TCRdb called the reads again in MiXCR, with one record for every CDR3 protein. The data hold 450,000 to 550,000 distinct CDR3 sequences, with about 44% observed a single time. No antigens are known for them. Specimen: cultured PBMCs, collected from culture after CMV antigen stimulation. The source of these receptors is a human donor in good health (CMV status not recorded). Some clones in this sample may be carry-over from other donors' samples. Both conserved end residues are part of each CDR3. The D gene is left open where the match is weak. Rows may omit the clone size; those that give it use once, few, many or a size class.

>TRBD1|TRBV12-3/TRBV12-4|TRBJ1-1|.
CASNSRQGEVAFF
TGTGCCAGCAATAGCCGACAGGGGGAAGTAGCTTTCTTT
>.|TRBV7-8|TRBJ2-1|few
CASSTGRDNEQFF
TGTGCCAGCAGCACGGGACGGGACAATGAGCAGTTCTTC
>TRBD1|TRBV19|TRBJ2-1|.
CASSLQGAWGNEQFF
TGTGCCAGTAGTCTACAGGGGGCTTGGGGCAATGAGCAGTTCTTC
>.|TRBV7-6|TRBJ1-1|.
CASSSTSRGTEAFF
TGTGCCAGCAGCTCCACAAGCAGGGGCACTGAAGCTTTCTTT
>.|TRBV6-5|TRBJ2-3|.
CASGGPDTQYF
TGTGCCAGCGGGGGTCCAGATACGCAGTATTTT
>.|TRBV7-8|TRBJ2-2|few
CASSENTGTIKTGELFF
TGTGCCAGCAGCGAGAATACCGGGACAATAAAGACCGGGGAGCTGTTTTTT
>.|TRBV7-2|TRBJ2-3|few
CASSRSYTDTQYF
TGTGCCAGCAGCCGATCGTACACAGATACGCAGTATTTT
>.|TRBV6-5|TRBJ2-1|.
CASSYSRGRGEQFF
TGTGCCAGCAGTTATTCAAGGGGTCGCGGGGAGCAGTTCTTC
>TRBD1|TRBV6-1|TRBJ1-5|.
CASGDDRVGQPQHF
TGTGCCAGCGGGGACGACAGGGTCGGCCAGCCCCAGCATTTT
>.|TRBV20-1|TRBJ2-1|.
CSARGGGGTWGNEQFF
TGCAGTGCTAGAGGGGGCGGCGGGACATGGGGCAATGAGCAGTTCTTC
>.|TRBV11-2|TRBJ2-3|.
CASSPTMIGGNTDTQYF
TGTGCCAGCAGCCCCACGATGATAGGGGGTAACACAGATACGCAGTATTTT
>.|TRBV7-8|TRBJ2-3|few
CASSQTRGVPLKTTKGDTQYF
TGTGCCAGCAGCCAGACCAGGGGGGTCCCCTTAAAAACCACCAAAGGGGATACGCAGTATTTT